Listed below are T cell receptor beta chains from one sample, sequenced in a study of cytomegalovirus exposure and HLA in healthy donors. Libraries were prepared by immunoSEQ multiplex PCR; TCRdb keeps only in-frame clonotypes and omits some of them. The data show some 150,000 clones, with less than 90% seen just once and approximately 1.5% held by the top ten. Sequencing was performed on PBMCs. These receptors were obtained from a middle-aged man in good health and CMV-seronegative. The CDR3 runs from the conserved cysteine through the conserved F or W. A D gene is named only where the DNA matches it firmly. Clone size is shown for a subset of rows, as once, few, many or a class of expanded clone.

cdr3_nt	cdr3_aa	clone_size	v_call	j_call	d_call
TGTGCCAGCAGCATCGGACAGGGAACAGATACGCAGTATTTT	CASSIGQGTDTQYF	-	TRBV7-2	TRBJ2-3	TRBD1
TGTGCCAGTAGGGTAGGGAGCGGACAGCCCCAGCATTTT	CASRVGSGQPQHF	-	TRBV19	TRBJ1-5	-
TGCAGCACCCCAGGTTTGTCTCTCCAGTTCTTC	CSTPGLSLQFF	-	TRBV29-1	TRBJ2-1	-
TGTGCCAGCTCACCAGCAGGACAGAGCACAGATACGCAGTATTTT	CASSPAGQSTDTQYF	-	TRBV18	TRBJ2-3	-
TGTGCCAGCAGTTTGAGGACAGGATTGTATGAAAAACTGTTTTTT	CASSLRTGLYEKLFF	-	TRBV7-2	TRBJ1-4	TRBD1
TGCAGCGTCCCGCTTGGGGGGGAAGGGACTGAAGCTTTCTTT	CSVPLGGEGTEAFF	few	TRBV29-1	TRBJ1-1	-
TGTGCCACCGGGACAGGGCTGAACACTGAAGCTTTCTTT	CATGTGLNTEAFF	few	TRBV10-3	TRBJ1-1	TRBD1
TGTGCCAGCAGATCGACAGGGTCCTATGGCTACACCTTC	CASRSTGSYGYTF	-	TRBV5-4	TRBJ1-2	TRBD1
TGCGCCAGCAGCTCAGGACAGGGCTACGAGCAGTACTTC	CASSSGQGYEQYF	-	TRBV5-1	TRBJ2-7	TRBD1
TGCGCCAGCAGCACCGGACTAGCGGGGGGAACAGATACGCAGTATTTT	CASSTGLAGGTDTQYF	-	TRBV5-1	TRBJ2-3	TRBD2
TGTGCCAGTGTCGTTGGGACACCCAACACTGAAGCTTTCTTT	CASVVGTPNTEAFF	-	TRBV28	TRBJ1-1	-
TGTGCCAGCAGCTCGGGACAGCCGGACAATGAGCAGTTCTTC	CASSSGQPDNEQFF	-	TRBV11-3	TRBJ2-1	TRBD1
TGCGCCAGCAGCCCCTCGGTCACAGATACGCAGTATTTT	CASSPSVTDTQYF	-	TRBV4-3	TRBJ2-3	-
TGTGCCAGCAGGGAGGGCACTTACACAGATACGCAGTATTTT	CASREGTYTDTQYF	-	TRBV2	TRBJ2-3	-
TGTGCCAGCAGTGGGCCAGGGGTAAACAATCAGCCCCAGCATTTT	CASSGPGVNNQPQHF	-	TRBV6-5	TRBJ1-5	-
TGTGCCAGCAGTGACAGGGGGGGTACCGGGGAGCTGTTTTTT	CASSDRGGTGELFF	-	TRBV6-6	TRBJ2-2	TRBD1
TGTGCCAGCAGCTCTCAGGGGTCGTGGGGCAATCAGCCCCAGCATTTT	CASSSQGSWGNQPQHF	-	TRBV5-5	TRBJ1-5	-
TGCAGCGTGGCATCCGGGACAACTTACAATGGGCAGTTCTTC	CSVASGTTYNGQFF	-	TRBV29-1	TRBJ2-1	-
TGTGCCAGCAGCTCTCTCGACAGGGGTTACGCAGATACGCAGTATTTT	CASSSLDRGYADTQYF	-	TRBV7-3	TRBJ2-3	TRBD1
TGTGCCAGCAGTTTACACAGGGGGGGGCCTCCCTACGAGCAGTACTTC	CASSLHRGGPPYEQYF	-	TRBV28	TRBJ2-7	-
TGTGCCAGCAGTCCCAGGACTACTTACGAGCAGTACTTC	CASSPRTTYEQYF	-	TRBV27	TRBJ2-7	-
TGTGCCAGCAGTTCCTACTTGGGGCGGCCGAGATCACCCACAGATACGCAGTATTTT	CASSSYLGRPRSPTDTQYF	-	TRBV27	TRBJ2-3	-
TGTGCCAGCAGCCGGGACTGGGGAACCGGGACTCGCTCCTACGAGCAGTACTTC	CASSRDWGTGTRSYEQYF	-	TRBV5-4	TRBJ2-7	-
TGTGCCAGTAGTATAACAGGGCGGGTTAGTTCCTACAATGAGCAGTTCTTC	CASSITGRVSSYNEQFF	once	TRBV19	TRBJ2-1	-
TGTGCCAGCAGCCACCTAGAGGATTCTGGAAACACCATATATTTT	CASSHLEDSGNTIYF	-	TRBV14	TRBJ1-3	-
TGTGCCAGCAGCTACGGGGGGGTGGGTCCCTACGAGCAGTACTTC	CASSYGGVGPYEQYF	few	TRBV5-4	TRBJ2-7	TRBD2
TGTGCCAGTTCGGCTATGGGAGGGGAGGAGACCCAGTACTTC	CASSAMGGEETQYF	-	TRBV19	TRBJ2-5	TRBD2
TGTGCCTGGAGTGAGGGGCGCGACTATGGCTACACCTTC	CAWSEGRDYGYTF	few	TRBV30	TRBJ1-2	-
TGTGCCAGCAGCCAAGGGGGAGGGTATTTGCAAGAGACCCAGTACTTC	CASSQGGGYLQETQYF	-	TRBV7-3	TRBJ2-5	-
TGTGCCAGCACCTCCGGGACAGTGGGACACATTCAGTACTTC	CASTSGTVGHIQYF	-	TRBV28	TRBJ2-4	TRBD1
TGTGCCAGCTCACCATTCGGAGCACAAATGAACACTGAAGCTTTCTTT	CASSPFGAQMNTEAFF	-	TRBV18	TRBJ1-1	-
TGTGCCAGCAGCTTAGTAGGGGATGAGCAGTTCTTC	CASSLVGDEQFF	-	TRBV7-2	TRBJ2-1	-
TGTGCCACCAGCAGAGCAGGCGCTAACCGATACAATGAGCAGTTCTTC	CATSRAGANRYNEQFF	-	TRBV15	TRBJ2-1	-
TGCGCCAGCAGCCACTTCCCACGGGAGGGCCTTAAGGGGGCAGATACGCAGTATTTT	CASSHFPREGLKGADTQYF	-	TRBV4-1	TRBJ2-3	TRBD2
TGTGCCAGCCGCGAAGCGGGGGGCCCAGAGACCCAGTACTTC	CASREAGGPETQYF	-	TRBV27	TRBJ2-5	TRBD2
TGTGCCAGCAGTCTGGGGGACACGAACACCGGGGAGCTGTTTTTT	CASSLGDTNTGELFF	-	TRBV11-2	TRBJ2-2	-
TGTGCCAGCAGCTCATCAGGGAGGGCGGAGACCCAGTACTTC	CASSSSGRAETQYF	-	TRBV7-3	TRBJ2-5	TRBD2
TGTGCCAGCAGCCCCGGACAGGGTGGCTACACCTTC	CASSPGQGGYTF	-	TRBV7-3	TRBJ1-2	TRBD1
TGTGCCAGCAGCTTCTCTAGCGGGAGGGCCCCCGGGGAGCTGTTTTTT	CASSFSSGRAPGELFF	once	TRBV5-4	TRBJ2-2	TRBD2
TGCGCCAGCAGCCCGACCGGGACAGGGTATGGCTACACCTTC	CASSPTGTGYGYTF	once	TRBV4-1	TRBJ1-2	TRBD1
TGCGCCAGCAGCACACCCCCTGGAGCGGGAGGGCCGGGTGAGCAGTTCTTC	CASSTPPGAGGPGEQFF	-	TRBV5-1	TRBJ2-1	TRBD2
TGCGCCATCCCGGGAAGCAATCAGCCCCAGCATTTT	CAIPGSNQPQHF	-	TRBV10-1	TRBJ1-5	-